The next 14 T cell receptor beta chains were all read from a single sample in a study of blood T cell repertoires in COVID-19. The repertoire was sequenced with immunoSEQ multiplex PCR; TCRdb's copy has only in-frame clones and lacks some. The data contain about 76,000 clones, about 80% of them singletons. The sequenced sample was peripheral blood. All receptors come from a human donor in a cohort sampled during active COVID-19.

This clone was seen just once. The chain employs TRBV18 and TRBJ1-3; D possibly corresponds to TRBD1 (5 bases). V lost 2 bases to trimming and J lost 2 bases, with 16 bases between them. This CDR3 is built from 17 residues. Per the germline V gene, CDR1 is KGHSH and CDR2 is LQKENI. CDR3 protein: CASSPAAPGQAGNTIYF. CDR3 nucleotide sequence: TGTGCCAGCTCACCAGCGGCCCCCGGACAAGCTGGAAACACCATATATTTT.

In DNA, the CDR3 is TGTGCCAGCAGTCGTCTTTCACCCCGGGGCTACGAGCAGTACTTC. It codes for CASSRLSPRGYEQYF. The chain recombines TRBV27 with TRBJ2-7; D is perhaps TRBD2 (5 bases). The CDR3 is 15 amino acids. The V end was cut by 5 bases, the J end by 3 bases, with 17 bases between. Germline CDR1 reads MNHEY; CDR2 reads SMNVEV (reference sequence).

A single count supports this clone. CDR3 residues: CASSSGQRTEAFF. The CDR3 nucleotides read TGCGCCAGCAGCTCGGGACAGCGCACTGAAGCTTTCTTT. V usage is TRBV5-1 and J usage is TRBJ1-1; 7 positions agree with TRBD1. With V trimmed by 3 bases and J by 4 bases, 3 bases remained unmatched. The germline CDR1 and CDR2 sequences are SGHRS and YFSETQ. This CDR3 contains 13 residues.

This clone was detected a few times. The rearrangement joins TRBV30 to TRBJ2-1; 8 nucleotides match TRBD2. CDR1 and CDR2 from the germline V gene are GTSNPN and SVGIG (reference sequence). The CDR3 is 16 residues long. V lost 5 bases and J lost 3; bases outside the gene matches: 12. The CDR3 DNA follows: TGTGCCTGGCGCCCCTCGGGGCGGGGGGACTACAATGAGCAGTTCTTC. This codes for CAWRPSGRGDYNEQFF.

V gene TRBV18 combines with J gene TRBJ2-5; tentatively, D is TRBD1 (6 bases). The germline V gene encodes CDR1 KGHSH and CDR2 LQKENI. V lost 6 bases, J lost 4 bases, and 12 bases lay in between. The CDR3 contains 13 residues. The CDR3 region has the DNA TGTGCCAGCTCCCTACAGGGTAGAGAGACCCAGTACTTC. Translating gives CASSLQGRETQYF.

This CDR3 reads CASSDNSQGARNQPQHF. In nucleotides, the CDR3 is TGTGCCAGCAGTGACAATAGCCAGGGGGCCCGAAATCAGCCCCAGCATTTT. The chain combines TRBV2 with TRBJ1-5; TRBD1 aligns across 8 bases. Germline values: CDR1 SNHLY, CDR2 FYNNEI. The CDR3 contains 17 residues. The V gene end was trimmed by 3 bases and the J gene end by 4 bases; junction bases not matched to a gene: 11.

The chain uses TRBV19 and TRBJ2-5; D is perhaps TRBD2 (5 bases). V was trimmed by 7 bases and J by 0 bases, leaving 12 bases between them. The CDR3 runs 14 residues. Germline CDR1 reads LNHDA; CDR2 reads SQIVND (reference sequence). The CDR3 nucleotides are TGTGCCAGTAAGAGGGCGGTGTACCAAGAGACCCAGTACTTC. Amino acids: CASKRAVYQETQYF.

This clone was detected ten times or more. This chain connects TRBV6-5 to TRBJ1-2, with unresolved D. The ends were cut back, 7 bases at V and 6 bases at J, with 12 bases in the middle. The CDR3 contains 12 residues. Germline V gene sequence: CDR1 MNHEY, CDR2 SVGAGI. CDR3: CASTLGGNGYTF. CDR3 coding DNA: TGTGCCAGCACCCTGGGAGGGAATGGCTACACCTTC.

This clone was recorded a few times. The gene calls are TRBV18 and TRBJ1-5, with 7 nucleotides matching TRBD1. The J segment lost 3 bases and the V segment lost 4 bases, leaving 6 bases of the junction unmatched. Germline CDR1 reads KGHSH; CDR2 reads LQKENI. The CDR3 covers 15 residues. The CDR3 DNA reads TGTGCCAGCTCACACGAAGGGGGCGTCAATCAGCCCCAGCATTTT. Its translation: CASSHEGGVNQPQHF.

V gene TRBV6-5 combines with J gene TRBJ1-2; 7 bases line up with TRBD1. V gave up 10 bases and J gave up 12 bases; unmatched junction bases: 14. The CDR3 runs 12 residues. Germline assignment: CDR1 MNHEY and CDR2 SVGAGI. CDR3 bases: TGTGCCACCCGGGACAGCCGATCCCCCCACACCTTC. Amino acids: CATRDSRSPHTF.

This clone was found many times. The J gene is TRBJ2-3, the V gene TRBV27, with 15 bases lining up with TRBD2. Germline V gives CDR1 MNHEY, CDR2 SMNVEV (reference sequence). There are 16 residues in the CDR3. J was trimmed by 4 bases and V by 5 bases; bases with no gene match: 4. In DNA, the CDR3 is TGTGCCAGCAGTGGGACTAGCGGGGGGCTACCAGATACGCAGTATTTT. It codes for CASSGTSGGLPDTQYF.

The chain recombines TRBV30 with TRBJ2-1, with TRBD2 matching 12 bases. V shed 3 bases, J shed 4 bases, and the junction held 7 bases outside the gene matches. Germline values: CDR1 GTSNPN, CDR2 SVGIG (reference sequence). The CDR3 runs 16 residues. In DNA, the CDR3 is TGTGCCTGGAGGAAACTAGCGGGAGGAGGATACAATGAGCAGTTCTTC. Its translation: CAWRKLAGGGYNEQFF. The entire variable domain, with the rest obtained from reference TRBV30 and TRBJ2-1, is as follows: SQTIHQWPATLVQPVGSPLSLECTVEGTSNPNLYWYRQAAGRGLQLLFYSVGIGQISSEVPQNLSASRPQDRQFILSSKKLLLSDSGFYLCAWRKLAGGGYNEQFFGPGTRLTVL.

The chain employs TRBV12-5 and TRBJ2-1; 8 bases agree with TRBD1. V lost 6 bases and J lost 4; bases outside the gene matches: 8. This CDR3 is 15 amino acids long. CDR1 and CDR2 (germline): LGHNT, FRNRAP. In DNA, the CDR3 is TGTGCTAGTGGCTCAGGACAGGGAAAATACAATGAGCAGTTCTTC. This encodes CASGSGQGKYNEQFF.

The V and J genes are TRBV19 and TRBJ2-1, with 7 bases matching TRBD2. This CDR3 comprises 15 residues. The V gene's germline CDR1 is LNHDA and CDR2 SQIVND (reference sequence). J was trimmed by 8 bases and V by 1 base; bases with no gene match: 8. CDR3 sequence reads: CASSIGRAGVDEQFF. The DNA of the CDR3 is TGTGCCAGTAGTATAGGAAGGGCGGGGGTAGATGAGCAGTTCTTC.